This TCR beta chain was sequenced in a study of CD8 T cells in ankylosing spondylitis. General study results and limits: Some of these motif variants have turned up before, in reports on reactive arthritis synovial fluid and blood. Disease-linked clones bore a CD8+ phenotype and were relatively rare in peripheral blood. Seemingly distinctive of ankylosing spondylitis blood was a TCR beta motif formed by eight highly homologous variants. Matched synovial fluid from ankylosing spondylitis patients was reported to be enriched for disease-linked clones.

Trimming took off 4 bases at V and 10 bases at J, with 11 bases between the two ends. The CDR3 covers 12 residues. The germline V gene encodes CDR1 KGHDR and CDR2 SFDVKD. In making TCR beta libraries, quantitative 5'-RACE with molecular barcodes was used. TCRdb analysed the 5' RACE reads with MiXCR anew, one entry per CDR3 protein. Of about 440,000 distinct CDR3 sequences listed, roughly 18% are singletons. To note about this clonotype: Its antigen is unidentified.

The chain links TRBV24-1 to TRBJ2-3; no clear D. Sequencing was carried out using blood, either unsorted or a sorted T cell fraction (not recorded which). The sequence came from a male donor with ankylosing spondylitis. The CDR3 DNA reads TGTGCCACCAGTGACAGAGCTTTGGCGCAGTATTTT. Protein product: CATSDRALAQYF.